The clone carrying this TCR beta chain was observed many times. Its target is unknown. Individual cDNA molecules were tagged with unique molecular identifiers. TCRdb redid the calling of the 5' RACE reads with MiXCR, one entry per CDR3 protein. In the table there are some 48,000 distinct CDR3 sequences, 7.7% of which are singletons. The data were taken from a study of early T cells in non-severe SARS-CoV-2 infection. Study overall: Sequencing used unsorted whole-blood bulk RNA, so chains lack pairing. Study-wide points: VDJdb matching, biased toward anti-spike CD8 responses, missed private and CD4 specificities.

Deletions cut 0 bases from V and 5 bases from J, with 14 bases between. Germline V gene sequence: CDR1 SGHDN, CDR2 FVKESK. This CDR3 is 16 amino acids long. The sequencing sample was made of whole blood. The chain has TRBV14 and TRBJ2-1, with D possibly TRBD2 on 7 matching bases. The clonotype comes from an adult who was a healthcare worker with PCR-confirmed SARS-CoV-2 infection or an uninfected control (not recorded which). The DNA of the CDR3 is TGTGCCAGCAGCCAAGATTTGGGGGGGCCCAACAATGAGCAGTTCTTC. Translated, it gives CASSQDLGGPNNEQFF.